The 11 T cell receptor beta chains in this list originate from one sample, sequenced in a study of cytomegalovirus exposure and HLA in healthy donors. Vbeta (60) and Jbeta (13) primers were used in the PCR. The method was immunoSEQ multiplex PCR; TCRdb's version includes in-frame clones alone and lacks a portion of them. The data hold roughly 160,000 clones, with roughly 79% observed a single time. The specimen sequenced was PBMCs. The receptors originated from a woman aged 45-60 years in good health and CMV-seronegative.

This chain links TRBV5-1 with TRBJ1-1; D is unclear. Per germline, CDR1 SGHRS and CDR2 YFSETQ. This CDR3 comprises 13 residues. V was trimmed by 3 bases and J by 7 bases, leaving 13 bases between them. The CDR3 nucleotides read TGCGCCAGCAGCTCCGATAGCAGAAGTGAAGCTTTCTTT. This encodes CASSSDSRSEAFF. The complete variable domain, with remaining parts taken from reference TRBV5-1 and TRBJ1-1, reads KAGVTQTPRYLIKTRGQQVTLSCSPISGHRSVSWYQQTPGQGLQFLFEYFSETQRNKGNFPGRFSGRQFSNSRSEMNVSTLELGDSALYLCASSSDSRSEAFFGQGTRLTVV.

CDR3 protein: CASSTNRNTEAFF. CDR3 DNA: TGTGCCAGTAGTACGAACAGAAACACTGAAGCTTTCTTT. The rearrangement uses TRBV19 and TRBJ1-1; unclear D gene. This CDR3 comprises 13 residues. Trimming took 4 bases from V and 2 from J, leaving 8 bases between them. Germline-derived CDR1 and CDR2 are LNHDA and SQIVND (reference sequence).

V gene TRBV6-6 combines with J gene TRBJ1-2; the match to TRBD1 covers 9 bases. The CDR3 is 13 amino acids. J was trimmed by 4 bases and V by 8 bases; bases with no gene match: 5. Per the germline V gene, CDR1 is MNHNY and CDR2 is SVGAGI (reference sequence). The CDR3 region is CASLQGAGYGYTF. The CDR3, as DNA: TGTGCCAGCCTACAGGGGGCCGGCTATGGCTACACCTTC.

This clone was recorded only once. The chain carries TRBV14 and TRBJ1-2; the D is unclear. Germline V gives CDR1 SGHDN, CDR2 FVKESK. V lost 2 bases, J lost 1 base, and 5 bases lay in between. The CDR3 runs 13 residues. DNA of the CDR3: TGTGCCAGCAGCCAATCATTTAACTATGGCTACACCTTC. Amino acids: CASSQSFNYGYTF.

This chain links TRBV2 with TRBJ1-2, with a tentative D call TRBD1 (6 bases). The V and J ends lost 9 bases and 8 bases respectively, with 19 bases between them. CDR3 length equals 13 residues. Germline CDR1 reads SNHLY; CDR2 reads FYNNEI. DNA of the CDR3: TGTGCCAGGGACTCTAGGGGGTCCAACGGCTACACCTTC. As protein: CARDSRGSNGYTF. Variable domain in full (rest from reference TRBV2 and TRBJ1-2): EPEVTQTPSHQVTQMGQEVILRCVPISNHLYFYWYRQILGQKVEFLVSFYNNEISEKSEIFDDQFSVERPDGSNFTLKIRSTKLEDSAMYFCARDSRGSNGYTFGSGTRLTVV.

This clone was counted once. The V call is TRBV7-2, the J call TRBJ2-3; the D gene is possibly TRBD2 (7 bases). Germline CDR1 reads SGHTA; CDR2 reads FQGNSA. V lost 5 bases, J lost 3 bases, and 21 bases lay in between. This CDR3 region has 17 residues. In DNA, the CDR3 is TGTGCCAGCAGCCCTCTTGGGGGCGGGAGAAAGACAGATACGCAGTATTTT. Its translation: CASSPLGGGRKTDTQYF.

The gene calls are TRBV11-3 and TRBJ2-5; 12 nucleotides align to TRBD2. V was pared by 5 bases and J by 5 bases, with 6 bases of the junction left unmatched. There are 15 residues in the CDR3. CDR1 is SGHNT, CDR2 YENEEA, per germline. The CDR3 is CASSQTGTSGETQYF. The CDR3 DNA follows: TGTGCCAGCAGCCAGACCGGGACTAGCGGGGAGACCCAGTACTTC.

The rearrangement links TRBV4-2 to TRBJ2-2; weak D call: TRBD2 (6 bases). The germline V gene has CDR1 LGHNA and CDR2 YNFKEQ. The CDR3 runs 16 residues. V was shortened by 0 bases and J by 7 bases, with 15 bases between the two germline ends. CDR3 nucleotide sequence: TGTGCCAGCAGCCAAGAGCGGGCTAGCGTGGGCGGGGAGCTGTTTTTT. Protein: CASSQERASVGGELFF.

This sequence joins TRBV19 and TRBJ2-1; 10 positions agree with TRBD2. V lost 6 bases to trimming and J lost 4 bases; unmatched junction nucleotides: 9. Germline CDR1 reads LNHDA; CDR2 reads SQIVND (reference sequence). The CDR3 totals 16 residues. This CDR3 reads CASSSTLAGGYNEQFF. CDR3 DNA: TGTGCCAGTAGCTCAACGTTAGCGGGAGGATACAATGAGCAGTTCTTC.

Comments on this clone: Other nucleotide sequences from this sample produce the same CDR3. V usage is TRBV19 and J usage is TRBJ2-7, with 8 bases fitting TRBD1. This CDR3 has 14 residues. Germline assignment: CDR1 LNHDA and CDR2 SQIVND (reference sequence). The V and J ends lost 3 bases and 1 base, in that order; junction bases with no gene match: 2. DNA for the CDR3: TGTGCCAGTAGTATCGGACAGGGTTCCTACGAGCAGTACTTC. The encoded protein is CASSIGQGSYEQYF.

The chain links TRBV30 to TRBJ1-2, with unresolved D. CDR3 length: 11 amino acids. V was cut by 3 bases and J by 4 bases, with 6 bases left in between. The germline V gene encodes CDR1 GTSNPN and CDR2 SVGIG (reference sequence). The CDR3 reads CAWSSVYGYTF. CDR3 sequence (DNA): TGTGCCTGGAGCTCGGTCTATGGCTACACCTTC.